These 4 T cell receptor beta chains originate from one sample sequenced in a study of identical twins. TCRdb called the 5' RACE reads again in MiXCR, with one record for every CDR3 protein. The table includes 1.5 million to 2 million distinct CDR3 sequences, roughly a third detected once. The sequenced sample was cord blood. The receptors come from a newborn girl in good health.

The chain employs TRBV20-1 and TRBJ2-3; 12 bases map to TRBD2. V was clipped by 2 bases and J by 2 bases; unmatched bases: 8. CDR1 DFQATT and CDR2 SNEGSKA come from the germline V gene (reference sequence). This CDR3 region has 17 residues. CDR3 sequence: CSARNTRLAGVTDTQYF. CDR3 sequence (DNA): TGCAGTGCTAGAAATACCCGACTAGCGGGGGTCACAGATACGCAGTATTTT.

The rearrangement links TRBV5-1 to TRBJ2-1; no firm D call. CDR3 length: 14 residues. Trimming took 1 base from V and 1 from J, leaving 6 bases between them. Germline V lookup: CDR1 SGHRS, CDR2 YFSETQ. Here the CDR3 reads CASSLRPSYNEQFF. The CDR3 DNA reads TGCGCCAGCAGCTTGCGTCCTTCCTACAATGAGCAGTTCTTC.

Many counts were recorded for this clonotype. This chain connects TRBV3-1 to TRBJ2-7; TRBD2 matches 8 bases. Trimming cost V 4 bases and J 1 base; bases outside gene matches: 6. Germline V lookup: CDR1 LGHDT, CDR2 YNNKEL (reference sequence). CDR3 length: 15 residues. CDR3 protein: CASSPSGSLSYEQYF. The CDR3 nucleotides are TGTGCCAGCAGCCCGAGCGGGAGCCTTTCCTACGAGCAGTACTTC.

This clonotype was seen a few times. This rearrangement joins TRBV6-1 to TRBJ2-4; D is unclear. CDR1 MNHNS and CDR2 SASEGT come from the germline V gene. V lost 4 bases and J lost 3, with 7 bases in between. This CDR3 is 13 amino acids long. This CDR3 reads CASSVGIKNIQYF. The CDR3 DNA sequence: TGTGCCAGCAGTGTGGGAATCAAAAACATTCAGTACTTC.